The rows below give T cell receptor beta chains drawn from one sample of a study of shared clonotypes between healthy human individuals. This table comes from immunoSEQ multiplex PCR, and its TCRdb copy is limited to in-frame clones, with some not included. This sample carries roughly 500,000 clones, more than 75% of them seen once, and the ten largest clones take under 15%. The sample taken for sequencing was PBMCs. The receptor set was obtained from a woman between 40 and 55 years old in good health. Some clones in this sample may be carry-over from other donors' samples. Each CDR3 is given with its conserved first and last residue. Fields, in order: V gene, clone size, D gene, J gene, CDR3 DNA, CDR3 protein. A D gene is named only where the DNA matches it firmly. Not every row has a clone size; where given, it reads once, few, many or a size class.

>TRBV5-1|-|-|TRBJ1-2
TGCGCCAGCACCCCGGACCGCGGTAACTATGGCTACACCTTC
CASTPDRGNYGYTF
>TRBV7-8|once|TRBD1|TRBJ1-4
TGTGCCAGCAGTCGGGACAGGGCTTATGAAAAACTGTTTTTT
CASSRDRAYEKLFF
>TRBV11-2|-|-|TRBJ2-7
TGTGCCAGCAGCACAAGGGACTCCGAGCAGTACTTC
CASSTRDSEQYF
>TRBV10-2|few|-|TRBJ2-5
TGCGCCACGGGATTCGCGATAGGGAGCGGAGAGACCCAGTACTTC
CATGFAIGSGETQYF
>TRBV19|-|TRBD2|TRBJ2-7
TGTGCCAGTAGTATAGGACTAGCGGGCTCCTACGAGCAGTACTTC
CASSIGLAGSYEQYF
>TRBV28|-|-|TRBJ2-4
TGTGCCAGCAGCCCCGGAGGGACGGCCAAAAACATTCAGTACTTC
CASSPGGTAKNIQYF
>TRBV4-3|-|TRBD2|TRBJ2-1
TGCGCCAGCAGCCAAGTGGAGTGGGTAGCGGGGAACAATGAGCAGTTCTTC
CASSQVEWVAGNNEQFF
>TRBV7-3|-|TRBD2|TRBJ2-7
TGTGCCAGCAGCTCCCCAAGCGGGGAAAAGTACTTC
CASSSPSGEKYF
>TRBV27|-|TRBD2|TRBJ2-7
TGTGCCAGCAGTTTAGGGACTAGCGGGAGGTACGAGCAGTACTTC
CASSLGTSGRYEQYF
>TRBV11-2|once|TRBD2|TRBJ2-1
TGTGCCAGCAGCTTAGGTAGCGGGAGGGCTTACAATGAGCAGTTCTTC
CASSLGSGRAYNEQFF
>TRBV7-9|once|-|TRBJ2-1
TGTGCCAGCAGCTTGGCCCAGGGCCTTTACAATGAGCAGTTCTTC
CASSLAQGLYNEQFF
>TRBV5-1|-|TRBD1|TRBJ1-4
TGCGCCAGCAGCGCGACAGGGTTCAGTGAAAAACTGTTTTTT
CASSATGFSEKLFF
>TRBV2|-|-|TRBJ2-5
TGTGCCAGCAGTGTGGACCGCGGCCAAGAGACCCAGTACTTC
CASSVDRGQETQYF
>TRBV5-1|few|TRBD2|TRBJ2-1
TGCGCCAGCAGCTTCGGGGGGACTAGCGGGAGTATCGATGAGCAGTTCTTC
CASSFGGTSGSIDEQFF
>TRBV2|-|-|TRBJ1-2
TGTGCCAGCAGTGAAACAGAAAGGGTGTATGGCTACACCTTC
CASSETERVYGYTF
>TRBV19|-|TRBD1|TRBJ2-7
TGTGCCAGTAGTATGGGGACAGTCGGCGAGCAGTACTTC
CASSMGTVGEQYF
>TRBV4-2|-|TRBD1|TRBJ2-6
TGTGCCAGCAGCAAGGGACAGGGAAGCTCTGGGGCCAACGTCCTGACTTTC
CASSKGQGSSGANVLTF
>TRBV7-6|-|-|TRBJ2-7
TGTGCCAGCAGCTCCCCCCGGGGTAAGAGCGAGCAGTACTTC
CASSSPRGKSEQYF
>TRBV9|-|TRBD2|TRBJ2-7
TGTGCCAGCAGCCTGAGGGCGGGACTAGGAGACGAGCAGTACTTC
CASSLRAGLGDEQYF
>TRBV9|-|TRBD2|TRBJ2-7
TGTGCCAGCAGCGTAGGGACTAGCGATTTAGACGAGCAGTACTTC
CASSVGTSDLDEQYF
>TRBV19|-|-|TRBJ2-5
TGTGCCAGTAGTACAGCGTGGGAAGGACAAGAGCCCCAGTACTTC
CASSTAWEGQEPQYF
>TRBV6-1|-|TRBD1|TRBJ1-3
TGTGCCAGCAGTGAAGCTTCGACAGGGGGTGGAAACACCATATATTTT
CASSEASTGGGNTIYF
>TRBV7-2|-|TRBD2|TRBJ2-7
TGTGCCAGCAGCTTACTAGCGGGAGGGTACTACGAGCAGTACTTC
CASSLLAGGYYEQYF
>TRBV10-3|-|TRBD2|TRBJ2-7
TGTGCCATCAGTAGGGCGGGGGTCGAGCAGTACTTC
CAISRAGVEQYF
>TRBV28|once|-|TRBJ1-4
TGTGCCAGCAGTTTACTGAATGGGGAAAAACTGTTTTTT
CASSLLNGEKLFF
>TRBV15|-|-|TRBJ1-5
TGTGCCACCAGCAGACCCGGGGAACATAGCAATCAGCCCCAGCATTTT
CATSRPGEHSNQPQHF
>TRBV7-9|-|-|TRBJ1-6
TGTGCCAGCAGCCCCCTGGGCCGAGATAATTCACCCCTCCACTTT
CASSPLGRDNSPLHF
>TRBV11-2|-|TRBD1|TRBJ1-2
TGTGCCAGCAGGCGACCGGGACAGGGCGGAAACTATGGCTACACCTTC
CASRRPGQGGNYGYTF
>TRBV19|-|-|TRBJ1-5
TGTGCCAGTAGTCCCCGGGACGGGAATCAGCCCCAGCATTTT
CASSPRDGNQPQHF
>TRBV19|-|TRBD1|TRBJ2-3
TGTGCCAGTAGTCAAAACGACAGGGACACAGATACGCAGTATTTT
CASSQNDRDTDTQYF
>TRBV28|few|-|TRBJ2-5
TGTGCCAGCAGTTTATCCATCTCAGGGGAGACCCAGTACTTC
CASSLSISGETQYF
>TRBV5-5|-|-|TRBJ2-7
TGTGCCAGCAGCCCACATTACGAGCAGTACTTC
CASSPHYEQYF
>TRBV7-2|-|-|TRBJ1-2
TGTGCCAGCAGCTTTACCCAGGGGTCGTTCCGCTACACCTTC
CASSFTQGSFRYTF
>TRBV29-1|-|TRBD1|TRBJ2-7
TGCAGCGTTTCCGGGACAGGGTCCTACGAGCAGTACTTC
CSVSGTGSYEQYF
>TRBV30|-|-|TRBJ1-6
TGTGCCTGGATGTTGGGCCTGAGGAATTCACCCCTCCACTTT
CAWMLGLRNSPLHF
>TRBV6-6|-|-|TRBJ2-1
TGTGCCAGCAGTTACGGGAAAAGGGACAATGAGCAGTTCTTC
CASSYGKRDNEQFF
>TRBV30|-|-|TRBJ1-1
TGTGCCTGGAGTGTGGAGCTGATGAACACTGAAGCTTTCTTT
CAWSVELMNTEAFF
>TRBV29-1|many|-|TRBJ1-1
TGCAGCGTTGAACGGGTCAGCACTGAAGCTTTCTTT
CSVERVSTEAFF
>TRBV14|-|TRBD2|TRBJ2-7
TGTGCCAGCAGCCAAGATTGGGGGGGACCCTACGAGCAGTACTTC
CASSQDWGGPYEQYF
>TRBV7-8|-|-|TRBJ2-3
TGTGCCAGCAGCTCCATCCTAGATACGCAGTATTTT
CASSSILDTQYF
>TRBV6-1|-|-|TRBJ2-1
TGTGCCAGCAAGCTACAGGGGGGGGCGGATGAGCAGTTCTTC
CASKLQGGADEQFF
>TRBV23-1|-|-|TRBJ1-2
TGCGCCAGCAGTCAATCGCGCGGGGGTGGCTACACCTTC
CASSQSRGGGYTF
>TRBV28|-|-|TRBJ1-6
TGTGCCAGCAGCCCGAGTTTAGGGGTAGGTTCACCCCTCCACTTT
CASSPSLGVGSPLHF
>TRBV27|-|-|TRBJ2-1
TGTGCCAGCAGTTTTCGGAGAGCTAGCTCGCACAATGAGCAGTTCTTC
CASSFRRASSHNEQFF
>TRBV27|-|-|TRBJ2-3
TGTGCCAGCAGAATAGCGGGACAGGAGGATACGCAGTATTTT
CASRIAGQEDTQYF
>TRBV9|-|-|TRBJ2-5
TGTGCCAGCAGCCCCAGGACTACCGTCGGCCAAGAGACCCAGTACTTC
CASSPRTTVGQETQYF
>TRBV18|once|TRBD1|TRBJ2-7
TGTGCCAGCTCACCAGGACAGGGCGAAACCTACGAGCAGTACTTC
CASSPGQGETYEQYF
>TRBV7-2|-|-|TRBJ1-1
TGTGCCAGCAGCTTACGCCGGAACACTGAAGCTTTCTTT
CASSLRRNTEAFF
>TRBV6-1|-|-|TRBJ2-3
TGTGCCAGTACGCCGCAACGGGATACGCAGTATTTT
CASTPQRDTQYF
>TRBV20-1|-|-|TRBJ2-1
TGCAGTGCTAAGAGGGGCGATGAGCAGTTCTTC
CSAKRGDEQFF
>TRBV2|-|-|TRBJ2-3
TGTGCCAGCAGTGAGGAGACCACAGATACGCAGTATTTT
CASSEETTDTQYF
>TRBV2|-|-|TRBJ2-5
TGTGCCAGCAGTCCTCAGGGTGGGGGGGAGACCCAGTACTTC
CASSPQGGGETQYF
>TRBV5-4|few|-|TRBJ2-7
TGTGCCAGCAGCTTGGCCAGGGGTTCCGAGCAGTACTTC
CASSLARGSEQYF
>TRBV7-9|many|TRBD1|TRBJ1-2
TGTGCCAGCAGCTTCCTGGACAGGGAGGAGTACTATGGCTACACCTTC
CASSFLDREEYYGYTF
>TRBV30|-|-|TRBJ2-7
TGTGCCTGGAAAACGGGGCGGTTCTCCTACGAGCAGTACTTC
CAWKTGRFSYEQYF